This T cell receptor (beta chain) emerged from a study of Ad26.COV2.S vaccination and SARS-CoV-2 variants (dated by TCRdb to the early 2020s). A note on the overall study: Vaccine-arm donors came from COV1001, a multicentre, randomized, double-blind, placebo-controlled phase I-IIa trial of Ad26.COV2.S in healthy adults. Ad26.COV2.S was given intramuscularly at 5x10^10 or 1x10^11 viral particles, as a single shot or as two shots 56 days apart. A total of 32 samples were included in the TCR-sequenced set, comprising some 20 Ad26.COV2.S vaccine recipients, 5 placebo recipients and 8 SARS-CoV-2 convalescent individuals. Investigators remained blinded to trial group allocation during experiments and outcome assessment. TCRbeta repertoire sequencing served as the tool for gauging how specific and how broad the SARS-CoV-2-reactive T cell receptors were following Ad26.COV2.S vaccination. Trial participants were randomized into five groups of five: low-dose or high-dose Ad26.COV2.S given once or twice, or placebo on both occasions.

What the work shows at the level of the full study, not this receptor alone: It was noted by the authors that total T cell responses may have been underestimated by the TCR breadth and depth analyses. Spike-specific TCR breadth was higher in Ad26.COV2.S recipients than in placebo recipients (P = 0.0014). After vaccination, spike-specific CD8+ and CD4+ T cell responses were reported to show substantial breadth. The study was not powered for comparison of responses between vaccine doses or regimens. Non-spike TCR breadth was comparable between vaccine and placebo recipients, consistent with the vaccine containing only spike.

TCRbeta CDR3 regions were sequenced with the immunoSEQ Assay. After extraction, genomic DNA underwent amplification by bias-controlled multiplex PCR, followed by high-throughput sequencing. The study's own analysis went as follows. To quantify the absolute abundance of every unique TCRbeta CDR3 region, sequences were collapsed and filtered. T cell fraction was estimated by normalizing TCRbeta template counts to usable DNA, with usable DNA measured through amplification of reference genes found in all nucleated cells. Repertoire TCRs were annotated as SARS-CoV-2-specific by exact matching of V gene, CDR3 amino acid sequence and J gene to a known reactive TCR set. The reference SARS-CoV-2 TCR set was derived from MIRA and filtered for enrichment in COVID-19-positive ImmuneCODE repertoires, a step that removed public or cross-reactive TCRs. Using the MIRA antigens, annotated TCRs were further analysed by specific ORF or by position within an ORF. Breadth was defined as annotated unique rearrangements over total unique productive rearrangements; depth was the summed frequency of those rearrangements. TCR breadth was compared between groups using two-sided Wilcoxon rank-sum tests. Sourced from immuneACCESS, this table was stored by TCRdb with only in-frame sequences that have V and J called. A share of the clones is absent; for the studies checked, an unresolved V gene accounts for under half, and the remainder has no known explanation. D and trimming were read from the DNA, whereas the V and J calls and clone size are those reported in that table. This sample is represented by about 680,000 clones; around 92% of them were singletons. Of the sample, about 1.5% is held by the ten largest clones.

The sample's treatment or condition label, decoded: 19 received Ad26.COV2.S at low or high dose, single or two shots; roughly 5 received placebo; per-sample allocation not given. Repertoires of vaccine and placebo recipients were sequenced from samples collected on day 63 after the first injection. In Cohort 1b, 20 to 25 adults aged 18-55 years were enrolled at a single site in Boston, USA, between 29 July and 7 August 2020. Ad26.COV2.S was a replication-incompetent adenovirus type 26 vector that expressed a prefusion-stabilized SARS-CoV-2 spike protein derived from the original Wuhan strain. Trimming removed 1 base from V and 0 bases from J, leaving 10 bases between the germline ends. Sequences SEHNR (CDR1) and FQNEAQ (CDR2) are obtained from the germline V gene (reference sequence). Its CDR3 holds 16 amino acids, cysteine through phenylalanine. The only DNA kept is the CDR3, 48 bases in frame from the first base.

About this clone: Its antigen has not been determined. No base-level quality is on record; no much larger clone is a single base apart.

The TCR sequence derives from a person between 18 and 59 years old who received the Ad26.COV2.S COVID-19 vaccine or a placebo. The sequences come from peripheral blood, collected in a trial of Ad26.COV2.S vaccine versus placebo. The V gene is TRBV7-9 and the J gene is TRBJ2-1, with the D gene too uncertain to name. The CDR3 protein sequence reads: CASSLVSLSSYNEQFF. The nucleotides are TGTGCCAGCAGCTTAGTTTCTCTTAGCTCCTACAATGAGCAGTTCTTC. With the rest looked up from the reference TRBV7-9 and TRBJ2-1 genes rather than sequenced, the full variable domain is DTGVSQNPRHKITKRGQNVTFRCDPISEHNRLYWYRQTLGQGPEFLTYFQNEAQLEKSRLLSDRFSAERPKGSFSTLEIQRTEQGDSAMYLCASSLVSLSSYNEQFFGPGTRLTVL.